The 23 T cell receptor beta chains in this list originate from one sample, sequenced in a study of cytomegalovirus exposure and HLA in healthy donors. Amplification used 60 Vbeta primers and 13 Jbeta primers. Repertoires were generated with immunoSEQ multiplex PCR, while TCRdb's copy carries only in-frame clones and drops some. The sample lists some 200,000 clones, 60% to 80% occurring once. Material: PBMCs. The receptors shown here come from a female donor in good health and CMV-seronegative.

This clone turned up a few times. In nucleotides, the CDR3 is TGCGCCAGCGGTGGACAGGGGCCCTACAATGAGCAGTTCTTC. Amino acids: CASGGQGPYNEQFF. The V gene is TRBV10-2, the J gene TRBJ2-1; 9 positions agree with TRBD1. The length of the CDR3 is 14 residues. Trimming took 8 bases from V and 2 from J; bases not matched to a gene: 4. Germline V gives CDR1 WSHSY, CDR2 SAAADI.

The V gene is TRBV5-1, the J gene TRBJ1-1, with D possibly matching TRBD1 (6 bases). CDR1 is SGHRS and CDR2 is YFSETQ in the germline V gene. The V and J ends lost 3 bases and 2 bases respectively, with 17 bases between them. CDR3 size: 16 residues. As DNA, the CDR3 is TGCGCCAGCAGCTCCGGCCCCAGGGGACGAAACACTGAAGCTTTCTTT. This translates into CASSSGPRGRNTEAFF.

The chain uses TRBV27 and TRBJ1-2; 8 nucleotides align to TRBD1. This CDR3 comprises 15 residues. Germline V CDR1 and CDR2: MNHEY, SMNVEV (reference sequence). With 5 bases clipped from V and 6 bases from J, the junction kept 11 bases outside the gene matches. The CDR3 bases are TGTGCCAGCAGTCCCCGAGGACAGGGTATGGATGGCTACACCTTC. It translates to CASSPRGQGMDGYTF.

The chain employs TRBV27 and TRBJ2-4, with 7 bases that match TRBD1. The V gene end was trimmed by 1 base and the J gene end by 8 bases; junction bases not matched to a gene: 5. Germline V gives CDR1 MNHEY, CDR2 SMNVEV (reference sequence). The CDR3 extends over 14 amino acids. The CDR3 nucleotides read TGTGCCAGCAGTTTATTGGGACAGTTGGACATTCAGTACTTC. Amino acids: CASSLLGQLDIQYF.

This sequence joins TRBV7-9 and TRBJ1-2; 7 bases line up with TRBD1. J was trimmed by 6 bases and V by 1 base; bases with no gene match: 5. CDR1 and CDR2 from the germline V gene are SEHNR and FQNEAQ (reference sequence). This CDR3 region has 14 residues. Here the CDR3 reads CASSLGAGGDGYTF. CDR3 nucleotides: TGTGCCAGCAGCTTAGGGGCAGGGGGAGATGGCTACACCTTC.

The chain joins TRBV29-1 to TRBJ2-3, with TRBD2 matching 13 bases. This CDR3 has 18 amino acids. Germline V gene sequence: CDR1 SQVTM, CDR2 ANQGSEA. V lost 8 bases, J lost 2 bases, and 16 bases stayed unmatched. The CDR3 here is CSLDGLAGDPSNTDTQYF. CDR3 DNA: TGCAGCCTCGACGGACTAGCGGGAGACCCTTCAAACACAGATACGCAGTATTTT.

The V gene is TRBV7-2, the J gene TRBJ2-7, with D unclear. CDR1 and CDR2 from the germline V gene are SGHTA and FQGNSA. This CDR3 has 14 residues. V gave up 5 bases and J gave up 0 bases, with 11 bases separating them. DNA for the CDR3: TGTGCCAGCAGCCCCCGACTCGCCTCCTACGAGCAGTACTTC. It encodes CASSPRLASYEQYF.

This rearrangement joins TRBV19 to TRBJ2-7; possibly TRBD2 for D (5 bases). From germline, CDR1 is LNHDA and CDR2 SQIVND (reference sequence). V was trimmed by 3 bases and J by 4 bases, leaving 10 bases between them. The CDR3 is 13 residues long. CDR3 sequence reads: CASSMEASYEQYF. The DNA for the CDR3 is TGTGCCAGTAGTATGGAGGCTTCTTACGAGCAGTACTTC.

The chain has TRBV2 and TRBJ1-2; 11 positions match TRBD1. Germline V gene lookup returns CDR1 SNHLY and CDR2 FYNNEI. J gave up 4 bases and V 4 bases, and 2 bases lay outside the gene matches. The CDR3 consists of 14 residues. CDR3 nucleotide sequence: TGTGCCAGCAGTGGGGACAGGGGGTTCTATGGCTACACCTTC. It specifies CASSGDRGFYGYTF.

This chain connects TRBV14 to TRBJ2-7; perhaps TRBD1 as D (6 bases). Trimming stripped 0 bases from V and 2 bases from J, with 17 bases between. There are 17 residues in the CDR3. CDR1 is SGHDN, CDR2 FVKESK, per germline. The CDR3 coding sequence is TGTGCCAGCAGCCAAGAAGGGTTAACAGGGCCTCCCTACGAGCAGTACTTC. This gives the protein CASSQEGLTGPPYEQYF.

This clone was seen a handful of times. The CDR3 loop is CAISDGDGTYEQYF. CDR3 nucleotide sequence: TGTGCCATCAGTGACGGTGACGGGACCTACGAGCAGTACTTC. The chain carries TRBV10-3 and TRBJ2-7, with a possible D match to TRBD2 (5 bases). Looked up from germline, CDR1 is ENHRY and CDR2 is SYGVKD. The length of the CDR3 is 14 residues. Trimming stripped 3 bases from V and 2 bases from J, with 11 bases between.

This clone appeared a few times. This chain joins TRBV5-6 and TRBJ2-1, with D possibly matching TRBD1 (6 bases). Deletions cut 3 bases from V and 7 bases from J, with 26 bases between. Germline CDR1 SGHDT, CDR2 YYEEEE. The CDR3 is 18 amino acids. In nucleotides, the CDR3 is TGTGCCAGCAGCTCGATCGAAACAGGGACGGGTACGGGTAATGAGCAGTTCTTC. It translates to CASSSIETGTGTGNEQFF.

The rearrangement uses TRBV19 and TRBJ1-5; TRBD1 is a possible D gene (6 bases). The CDR3 spans 14 residues. CDR1 is LNHDA and CDR2 is SQIVND in the germline V gene (reference sequence). V lost 10 bases, J lost 4 bases, and 17 bases lay in between. CDR3 region: CAIGQGLWNQPQHF. The CDR3 bases are TGTGCCATCGGTCAGGGGCTCTGGAATCAGCCCCAGCATTTT.

This chain connects TRBV5-1 to TRBJ1-6; a weak D match, TRBD1 (5 bases). The ends were cut back, 6 bases at V and 10 bases at J, with 17 bases in the middle. The germline gives CDR1 SGHRS, CDR2 YFSETQ. The CDR3 is 14 amino acids. CDR3 in DNA: TGCGCCAGCACCCTCCTTGGGGCGGCCTCACCCCTCCACTTT. This gives the protein CASTLLGAASPLHF. The whole variable domain, filled in from reference TRBV5-1 and TRBJ1-6, reads KAGVTQTPRYLIKTRGQQVTLSCSPISGHRSVSWYQQTPGQGLQFLFEYFSETQRNKGNFPGRFSGRQFSNSRSEMNVSTLELGDSALYLCASTLLGAASPLHFGNGTRLTVT.

This chain connects TRBV6-1 to TRBJ2-1, with unresolved D. Trimming cost V 6 bases and J 3 bases, with 6 bases left between them. This CDR3 region has 12 residues. Germline V CDR1 and CDR2: MNHNS, SASEGT. CDR3 protein: CASSLSYNEQFF. The CDR3 nucleotides are TGTGCCAGCAGCCTTAGCTACAATGAGCAGTTCTTC.

The rearrangement uses TRBV7-3 and TRBJ2-1; 7 nucleotides line up with TRBD2. CDR1 is SGHTA and CDR2 is FQGTGA in the germline V gene. The CDR3 has 14 amino acids. V shed 3 bases, J shed 7 bases, and the junction held 6 bases outside the gene matches. The DNA of the CDR3 is TGTGCCAGCAGCTTTGGGGGGGGAGGGAATGAGCAGTTCTTC. This sequence encodes CASSFGGGGNEQFF.

As DNA, the CDR3 is TGTGCCAGCAGTCCCGACAGGGGTGTCTATGGCTACACCTTC. Protein: CASSPDRGVYGYTF. The V call is TRBV2, the J call TRBJ1-2, with TRBD1 identical over 8 bases. V lost 5 bases and J lost 4; bases outside the gene matches: 6. The CDR3 contains 14 residues. Per germline, CDR1 SNHLY and CDR2 FYNNEI.

This chain links TRBV5-5 with TRBJ2-2, with a possible D match to TRBD2 (6 bases). From germline, CDR1 is SGHKS and CDR2 YYEKEE (reference sequence). The CDR3 runs to 17 residues. V lost 6 bases, J lost 0 bases, and 18 bases lay in between. CDR3 nucleotide sequence: TGTGCCAGCACCGGTTGGAGGGTCGAGACGAACACCGGGGAGCTGTTTTTT. It is translated as CASTGWRVETNTGELFF.

This chain joins TRBV6-1 and TRBJ1-4; a possible D gene is TRBD1 (6 bases). This CDR3 contains 14 residues. CDR1 and CDR2 (germline): MNHNS, SASEGT. V dropped 7 bases and J dropped 2 bases, with 11 bases sitting between them. This CDR3 is CASKGTWTNEKLFF. The CDR3 region has the DNA TGTGCCAGCAAGGGGACATGGACTAATGAAAAACTGTTTTTT.

This clone was observed a single time. The chain is built from TRBV6-6 and TRBJ1-2; D not resolved. CDR3 length equals 14 residues. V lost 2 bases and J lost 2, with 9 bases in between. Germline V lookup: CDR1 MNHNY, CDR2 SVGAGI (reference sequence). The CDR3 sequence is CASSYQEPNYGYTF. The CDR3 region has the DNA TGTGCCAGCAGTTACCAGGAACCGAACTATGGCTACACCTTC.

The chain joins TRBV4-3 to TRBJ2-4, with D possibly matching TRBD2 (6 bases). From germline, CDR1 is LGHNA and CDR2 YSLEER. This CDR3 has 15 residues. With 0 bases removed from V and 7 bases from J, the gap between germline ends came to 13 bases. DNA for the CDR3: TGCGCCAGCAGCCAAGATCGGCGGGCGGGGAACATTCAGTACTTC. Translated, it gives CASSQDRRAGNIQYF.

The J gene is TRBJ2-3, the V gene TRBV6-5; 7 nucleotides align to TRBD2. V was pared by 4 bases and J by 7 bases, with 11 bases of the junction left unmatched. The germline gives CDR1 MNHEY, CDR2 SVGAGI. The CDR3 covers 15 residues. CDR3 in DNA: TGTGCCAGCAGTTTAGCGGGCCCCGGGGGGAATACGCAGTATTTT. Translation: CASSLAGPGGNTQYF.

V usage is TRBV11-3 and J usage is TRBJ2-2; D is uncertain. Trimming left V 3 bases short and J 1 base short, with 9 bases between. Per the germline V gene, CDR1 is SGHNT and CDR2 is YENEEA. The CDR3 has 15 residues. Written as DNA, the CDR3 is TGTGCCAGCAGCTTGCAGAGAGGGAACACCGGGGAGCTGTTTTTT. It yields the protein CASSLQRGNTGELFF.